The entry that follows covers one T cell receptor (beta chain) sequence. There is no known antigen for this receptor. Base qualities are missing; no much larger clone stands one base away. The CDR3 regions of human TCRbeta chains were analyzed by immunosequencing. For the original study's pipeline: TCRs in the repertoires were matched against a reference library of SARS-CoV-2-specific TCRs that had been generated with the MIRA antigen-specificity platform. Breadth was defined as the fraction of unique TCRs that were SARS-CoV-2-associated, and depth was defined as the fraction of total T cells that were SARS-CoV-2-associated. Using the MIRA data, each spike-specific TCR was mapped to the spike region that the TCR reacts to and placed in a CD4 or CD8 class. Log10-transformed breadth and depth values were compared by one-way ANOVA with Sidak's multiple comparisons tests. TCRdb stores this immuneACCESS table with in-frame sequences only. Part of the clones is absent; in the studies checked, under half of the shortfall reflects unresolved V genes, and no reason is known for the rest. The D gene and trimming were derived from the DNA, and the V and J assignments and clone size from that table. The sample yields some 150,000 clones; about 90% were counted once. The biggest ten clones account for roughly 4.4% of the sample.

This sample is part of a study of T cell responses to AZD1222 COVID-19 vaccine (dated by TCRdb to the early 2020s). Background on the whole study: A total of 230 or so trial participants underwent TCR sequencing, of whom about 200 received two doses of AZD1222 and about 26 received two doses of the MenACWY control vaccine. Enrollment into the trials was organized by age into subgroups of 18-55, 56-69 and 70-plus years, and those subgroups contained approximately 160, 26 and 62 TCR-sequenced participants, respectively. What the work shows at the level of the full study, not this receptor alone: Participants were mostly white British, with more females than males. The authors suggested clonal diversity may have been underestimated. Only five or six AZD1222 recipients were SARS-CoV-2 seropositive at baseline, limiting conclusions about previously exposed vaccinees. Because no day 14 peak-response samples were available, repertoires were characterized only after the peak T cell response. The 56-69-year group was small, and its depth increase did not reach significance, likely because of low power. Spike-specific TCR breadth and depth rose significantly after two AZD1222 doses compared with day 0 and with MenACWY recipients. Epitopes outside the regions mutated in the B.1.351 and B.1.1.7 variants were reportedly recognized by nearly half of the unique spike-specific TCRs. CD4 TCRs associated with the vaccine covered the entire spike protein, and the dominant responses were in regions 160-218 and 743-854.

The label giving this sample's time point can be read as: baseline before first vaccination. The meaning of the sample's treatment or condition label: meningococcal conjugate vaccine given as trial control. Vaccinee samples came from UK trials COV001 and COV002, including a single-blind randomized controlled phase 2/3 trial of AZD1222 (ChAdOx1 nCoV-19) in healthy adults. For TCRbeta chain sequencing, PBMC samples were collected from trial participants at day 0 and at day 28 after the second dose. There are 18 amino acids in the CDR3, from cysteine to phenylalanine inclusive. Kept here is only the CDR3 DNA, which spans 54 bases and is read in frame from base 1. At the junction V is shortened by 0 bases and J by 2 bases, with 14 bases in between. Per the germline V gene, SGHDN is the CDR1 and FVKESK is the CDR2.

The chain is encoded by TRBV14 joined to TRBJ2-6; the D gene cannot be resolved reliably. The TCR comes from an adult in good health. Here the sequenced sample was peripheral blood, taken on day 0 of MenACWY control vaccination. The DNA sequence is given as TGTGCCAGCAGCCAAGAATCCCATCGAGTCGCTGGGGCCAACGTCCTGACTTTC. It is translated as CASSQESHRVAGANVLTF.